The clone carrying this T cell receptor (beta chain) was observed many times. Its antigen is undetermined. Time point given: patch test 3, about 24 weeks after DPC sensitization. The treatment: therapeutic diphenylcyclopropenone sensitization with weekly scalp DPC. TCRdb passed the RACE reads through MiXCR, listing each CDR3 protein once. Of about 82,000 distinct CDR3 sequences listed, around 13% were seen once; the top ten hold roughly 6%. The sample originates from a study of human T cells and chemical hapten exposure. Background on the study: Diphenylcyclopropenone was administered weekly to the scalp of patients throughout the approximately 24-week study. It was small differences in pooled library volume that mainly caused per-sample TCR yields to vary. Points from the study as a whole: Patch test score showed a positive correlation with PT1 expanded TCR counts. Having alopecia, the donors may differ immunologically from healthy people.

The CDR3 length is 14 residues. Between the trimmed V and J ends, which lost 3 bases and 0 bases, there was a span of 8 bases. CDR1 is SGHRS and CDR2 is YFSETQ in the germline V gene. The specimen comprised whole blood, sampled in connection with sensitization to the hapten diphenylcyclopropenone (DPC). J is TRBJ2-3 and V is TRBV5-1; D remains ambiguous. The source of this sequence is a woman aged 45-65 years with alopecia areata. Some clones in this sample may be carry-over from other donors' samples. CDR3 DNA: TGCGCCAGCAGCTCGGACCCTAGCACAGATACGCAGTATTTT. Translating gives CASSSDPSTDTQYF.